Sequencing of this T cell receptor beta chain was carried out in a study of shared clonotypes between healthy human individuals. This clone was recorded once. All donors were healthy HIV-negative adults lacking recent acute infections or vaccinations. The germline CDR1 and CDR2 sequences are SQVTM and ANQGSEA. Trimming shortened V by 6 bases and J by 0 bases, and 8 bases separated the two germline ends. CDR3 size: 13 residues. This was a deep-level run. Data came from immunoSEQ multiplex PCR; TCRdb stores just in-frame clones and leaves some out. This sample carries hundreds of thousands of clones, 76% of them seen once, and the ten largest clones take around 13%.

The material sequenced was PBMCs. This chain links TRBV29-1 with TRBJ1-4; D unclear. The clonotype comes from a woman between 35 and 50 years old in good health. Some clones in this sample may be carry-over from other donors' samples. The CDR3 region has the DNA TGCAGCGTCTCCCCGACAACTAATGAAAAACTGTTTTTT. It encodes CSVSPTTNEKLFF.